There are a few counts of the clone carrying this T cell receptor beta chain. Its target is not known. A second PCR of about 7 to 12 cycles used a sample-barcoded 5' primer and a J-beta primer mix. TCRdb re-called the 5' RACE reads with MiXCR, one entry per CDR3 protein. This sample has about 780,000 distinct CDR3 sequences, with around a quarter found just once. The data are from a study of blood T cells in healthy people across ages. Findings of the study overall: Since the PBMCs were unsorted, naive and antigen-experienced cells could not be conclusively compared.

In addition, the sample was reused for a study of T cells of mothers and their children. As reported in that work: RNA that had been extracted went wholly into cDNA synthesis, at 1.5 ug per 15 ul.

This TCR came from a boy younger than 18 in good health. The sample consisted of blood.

The CDR3 nucleotides are TGTGCCAGCTCGCCTATGGGCTCCCCCGCCGGGACCCAGTACTTC. Translation gives CASSPMGSPAGTQYF. The chain couples TRBV18 to TRBJ2-5; no firm D call. CDR3 length: 15 amino acids. Germline CDR1 and CDR2: KGHSH and LQKENI. V was trimmed by 6 bases and J by 7 bases, leaving 21 bases between them.